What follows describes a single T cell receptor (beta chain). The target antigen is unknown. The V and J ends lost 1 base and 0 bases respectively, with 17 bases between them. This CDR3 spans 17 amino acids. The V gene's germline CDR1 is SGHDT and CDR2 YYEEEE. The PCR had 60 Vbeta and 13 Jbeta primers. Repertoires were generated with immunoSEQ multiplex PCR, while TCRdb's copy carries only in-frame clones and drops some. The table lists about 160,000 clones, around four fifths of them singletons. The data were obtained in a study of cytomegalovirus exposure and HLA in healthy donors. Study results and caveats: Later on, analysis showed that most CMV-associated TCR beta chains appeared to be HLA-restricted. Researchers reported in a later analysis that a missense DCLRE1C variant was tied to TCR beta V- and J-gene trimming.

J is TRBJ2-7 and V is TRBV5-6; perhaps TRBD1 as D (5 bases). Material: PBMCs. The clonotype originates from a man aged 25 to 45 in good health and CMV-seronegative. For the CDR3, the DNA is TGTGCCAGCAGCTTGACCCAGGGCACCCCCAGCTCCTACGAGCAGTACTTC. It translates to CASSLTQGTPSSYEQYF.